This T cell receptor (beta chain) was sequenced during a study of technical replicates of blood from several donors. Some clones are missing from TCRdb's copy, which holds only in-frame ones; the method was immunoSEQ multiplex PCR. Counted here are 55,000 to 75,000 clones, just under 95% occurring once; the ten biggest clones make up about 3%. The V end lost 4 bases, the J end lost 4 bases, and 5 bases lay between the germline ends. Germline V gene sequence: CDR1 SNHLY, CDR2 FYNNEI. The CDR3 covers 11 residues. A single count supports this clone. The sequenced material came from PBMCs. The receptor's source is a human donor in good health. Some clones in this sample may be carry-over from other donors' samples. The gene calls are TRBV2 and TRBJ2-7; a weak D match, TRBD2 (5 bases). CDR3 coding DNA: TGTGCCAGCAGTGGGGAGTACGAGCAGTACTTC. Encoded protein: CASSGEYEQYF.